What follows are 17 T cell receptor beta chains derived from one specimen sequenced in a study of blood T cell repertoires in COVID-19 (dated by TCRdb to about 2020). The library came from the immunoSEQ multiplex PCR assay. TCRdb re-hosts the immuneACCESS table, in-frame sequences only. Its copies lack some clones; in the studies checked, an unresolved V gene accounts for under half of them, and the cause for the rest is not known. This sample is represented by approximately 240,000 clones; around nine tenths of them were singletons. 1.9% of the sample is in the top ten clones. The sequencing sample was made of PBMCs or T cells enriched from blood (not recorded which). The receptors shown here come from a woman aged 18-29 years who had recovered from COVID-19.

The chain has TRBV24-1 and TRBJ2-1; D is perhaps TRBD1 (6 bases). CDR3 length: 17 amino acids. V shed 2 bases and J shed 7 bases, with 20 bases lying between them. Germline CDR1 and CDR2: KGHDR and SFDVKD. Written as DNA, the CDR3 is TGTGCCACCAGTGATTCCTGGGTGAGCAGGGGTATTAATGAGCAGTTCTTC. Its translation: CATSDSWVSRGINEQFF.

This chain joins TRBV5-1 and TRBJ1-1; perhaps TRBD1 as D (6 bases). The V end lost 2 bases, the J end lost 3 bases, and 17 bases lay between the germline ends. Germline lookup yields CDR1 SGHRS and CDR2 YFSETQ. CDR3 length: 16 residues. CDR3 in amino acids: CASSFGTRVYDTEAFF. CDR3 bases: TGCGCCAGCAGCTTTGGGACAAGGGTTTATGACACTGAAGCTTTCTTT. The whole variable domain, filled in from reference TRBV5-1 and TRBJ1-1, reads KAGVTQTPRYLIKTRGQQVTLSCSPISGHRSVSWYQQTPGQGLQFLFEYFSETQRNKGNFPGRFSGRQFSNSRSEMNVSTLELGDSALYLCASSFGTRVYDTEAFFGQGTRLTVV.

The chain carries TRBV15 and TRBJ2-1; 10 positions agree with TRBD2. CDR1 and CDR2 from the germline V gene are LNHNV and YYDKDF (reference sequence). This CDR3 is built from 15 residues. The junction had 5 bases not matched to a gene; V was cut back by 5 bases and J by 4 bases. CDR3 coding DNA: TGTGCCACCAGCCCAGGACTAGCGGATTACAATGAGCAGTTCTTC. Protein sequence: CATSPGLADYNEQFF.

This chain uses TRBV21-1 with TRBJ1-5; TRBD1 was called by the table and not checked on the DNA. TRBV21-1 represents a pseudogene. There are 16 residues in the CDR3. CDR3 loop: CASFNDRGTSNQPQHF. Written as DNA, the CDR3 is TGTGCCAGTTTTAACGACAGGGGAACGAGCAATCAGCCCCAGCATTTT.

The chain is built from TRBV7-6 and TRBJ1-4; no reliable D call. Germline lookup yields CDR1 SGHVS and CDR2 FNYEAQ. This CDR3 is built from 14 residues. V was shortened by 0 bases and J by 8 bases, with 10 bases between the two germline ends. As DNA, the CDR3 is TGTGCCAGCAGCTTAGCCGGTCCACGGGAAAAACTGTTTTTT. This sequence encodes CASSLAGPREKLFF. The complete variable domain, with remaining parts taken from reference TRBV7-6 and TRBJ1-4, reads GAGVSQSPRYKVTKRGQDVALRCDPISGHVSLYWYRQALGQGPEFLTYFNYEAQQDKSGLPNDRFSAERPEGSISTLTIQRTEQRDSAMYRCASSLAGPREKLFFGSGTQLSVL.

This clone has only one observation. The chain joins TRBV18 to TRBJ1-3; 9 positions agree with TRBD1. The CDR3 covers 16 residues. Germline CDR1 is KGHSH and CDR2 is LQKENI. J was trimmed by 4 bases and V by 6 bases; bases with no gene match: 10. The CDR3 coding sequence is TGTGCCAGCTCCCACTCGGGACAGGGAGCGGGAAACACCATATATTTT. It translates to CASSHSGQGAGNTIYF.

This clone was picked up a small number of times. The rearrangement links TRBV6-4 to TRBJ2-1; 9 bases agree with TRBD2. The germline V gene encodes CDR1 MRHNA and CDR2 SNTAGT. The CDR3 spans 15 residues. After removal of 3 bases from V and 3 bases from J, the junction contained 3 bases not matched to a gene. The CDR3 bases are TGTGCCAGCAGTGAACTAGCGGGTGACTACAATGAGCAGTTCTTC. Translating it yields CASSELAGDYNEQFF.

This clone was picked up a small number of times. The chain recombines TRBV5-1 with TRBJ1-2, with TRBD1 matching 9 bases. The CDR3 runs 14 residues. The trim removed 0 bases at V and 8 bases at J, leaving 5 bases unmatched. In germline, CDR1 is SGHRS, CDR2 YFSETQ. The DNA of the CDR3 is TGCGCCAGCAGCTTGGCCGGGACAGGGACCGGCTACACCTTC. It translates to CASSLAGTGTGYTF. Full variable domain (remainder filled in from reference TRBV5-1 and TRBJ1-2): KAGVTQTPRYLIKTRGQQVTLSCSPISGHRSVSWYQQTPGQGLQFLFEYFSETQRNKGNFPGRFSGRQFSNSRSEMNVSTLELGDSALYLCASSLAGTGTGYTFGSGTRLTVV.

The chain joins TRBV25-1 to TRBJ2-1, with a weak D call TRBD1 (5 bases). This CDR3 spans 12 amino acids. The germline V and J ends were trimmed by 4 bases and 9 bases, with 10 bases remaining between them. The germline V gene encodes CDR1 MGHDK and CDR2 SYGVNS. The CDR3 sequence is CASSVRVGEQFF. The CDR3 DNA reads TGTGCCAGCAGTGTCAGGGTTGGTGAGCAGTTCTTC.

The chain couples TRBV19 to TRBJ1-2; 12 bases are a match to TRBD1. The CDR3 covers 16 residues. After removal of 9 bases from V and 6 bases from J, the junction contained 14 bases not matched to a gene. Germline values: CDR1 LNHDA, CDR2 SQIVND (reference sequence). The CDR3 nucleotides are TGTGCCAGCTCAGAACTGGGACAGGGGGCCCCTGATGGCTACACCTTC. Protein sequence: CASSELGQGAPDGYTF.

The V and J genes are TRBV5-1 and TRBJ2-5, with TRBD2 matching over 11 bases. J was trimmed by 5 bases and V by 0 bases; bases with no gene match: 6. Germline CDR1 is SGHRS and CDR2 is YFSETQ. There are 16 residues in the CDR3. CDR3 residues: CASSLGSGGASETQYF. The DNA for the CDR3 is TGCGCCAGCAGCTTGGGTAGCGGGGGGGCCAGCGAGACCCAGTACTTC. The full variable domain, completed using reference TRBV5-1 and TRBJ2-5, is KAGVTQTPRYLIKTRGQQVTLSCSPISGHRSVSWYQQTPGQGLQFLFEYFSETQRNKGNFPGRFSGRQFSNSRSEMNVSTLELGDSALYLCASSLGSGGASETQYFGPGTRLLVL.

The chain uses TRBV18 and TRBJ1-1, with 9 bases matching TRBD1. V lost 0 bases to trimming and J lost 1 base; unmatched junction nucleotides: 6. The CDR3 is made up of 17 amino acids. CDR1 is KGHSH, CDR2 LQKENI, per germline. The CDR3 region is CASSPPRTGAKNTEAFF. The CDR3 nucleotides read TGTGCCAGCTCACCACCGAGGACAGGGGCGAAGAACACTGAAGCTTTCTTT.

For the CDR3, the DNA is TGTGCCAGCAGCGTATCGAAGCGGGGGAACACAGATACGCAGTATTTT. Protein sequence: CASSVSKRGNTDTQYF. The chain joins TRBV9 to TRBJ2-3, with 8 bases identical to TRBD2. V was clipped by 1 base and J by 2 bases; unmatched bases: 6. CDR1 and CDR2 (germline): SGDLS, YYNGEE. The CDR3 extends over 16 amino acids.

Remarks on this clone: Germline and junction disagree at one end, which may indicate a read error. This chain links TRBV9 with TRBJ1-2, with 7 bases aligning to TRBD1. Germline lookup yields CDR1 SGDLS and CDR2 YYNGEE. The CDR3 length is 18 residues. The CDR3 sequence is CASSYTSLPGTVGYDYTF. As DNA, the CDR3 is TGTGCCAGCAGCTACACTTCACTTCCCGGGACAGTGGGATATGACTACACCTTC.

The chain has TRBV5-4 and TRBJ2-5; 11 positions match TRBD2. V shed 2 bases, J shed 2 bases, and the junction held 2 bases outside the gene matches. The CDR3 sequence is 15 residues long. The germline CDR1 and CDR2 sequences are SGHNT and YYREEE (reference sequence). Here the CDR3 DNA reads TGTGCCAGCAGCTTAAGACTAGCGGGGCAAGAGACCCAGTACTTC. Amino acid sequence: CASSLRLAGQETQYF.

The table lists this clone with a few counts. The V call is TRBV6-1, the J call TRBJ1-5, with TRBD1 identical over 7 bases. Trimming took 1 base from V and 0 from J; bases not matched to a gene: 3. This CDR3 is 16 amino acids long. The germline gives CDR1 MNHNS, CDR2 SASEGT. For the CDR3, the DNA is TGTGCCAGCAGTGAAGAGGGACAGTATAGCAATCAGCCCCAGCATTTT. This codes for CASSEEGQYSNQPQHF.

This clone was seen just once. The chain links TRBV19 to TRBJ1-1; D gene unclear. V lost 1 base and J lost 2, with 20 bases in between. CDR1 LNHDA and CDR2 SQIVND come from the germline V gene (reference sequence). This CDR3 has 18 residues. The CDR3 is CASSIGLTKGLTNTEAFF. CDR3 sequence (DNA): TGTGCCAGTAGTATAGGACTAACGAAGGGTTTAACTAACACTGAAGCTTTCTTT.